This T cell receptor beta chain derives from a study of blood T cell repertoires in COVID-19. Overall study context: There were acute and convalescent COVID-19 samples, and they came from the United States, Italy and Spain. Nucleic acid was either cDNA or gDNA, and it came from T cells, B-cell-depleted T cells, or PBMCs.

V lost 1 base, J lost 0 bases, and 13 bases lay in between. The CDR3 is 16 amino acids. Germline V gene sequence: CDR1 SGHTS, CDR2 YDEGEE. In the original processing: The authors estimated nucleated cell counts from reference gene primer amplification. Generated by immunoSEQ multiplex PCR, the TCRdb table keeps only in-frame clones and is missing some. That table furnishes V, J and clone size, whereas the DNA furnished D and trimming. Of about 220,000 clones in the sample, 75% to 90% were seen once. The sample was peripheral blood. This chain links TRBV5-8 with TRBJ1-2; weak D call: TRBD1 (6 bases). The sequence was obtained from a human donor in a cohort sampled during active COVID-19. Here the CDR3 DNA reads TGTGCCAGCAGCTTGAGGCAGGGGAACCCTAACTATGGCTACACCTTC. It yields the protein CASSLRQGNPNYGYTF.